This T cell receptor beta chain was sequenced in a study of blood T cell repertoires in COVID-19. For the study at large: Acute and convalescent COVID-19 samples came from the United States, Italy and Spain.

The CDR3 contains 14 residues. J was trimmed by 4 bases and V by 5 bases; bases with no gene match: 10. Germline values: CDR1 GTSNPN, CDR2 SVGIG (reference sequence). In the original processing: Scientists estimated how many nucleated cells there were by amplifying reference gene primers. Assay used: immunoSEQ multiplex PCR; TCRdb lists only in-frame clones, some missing. The DNA gave D and trimming, while V, J and clone size come from that table. The sample records some 71,000 clones, approximately 82% being singletons. The chain combines TRBV30 with TRBJ2-7; 8 bases match TRBD1. Sequenced material: peripheral blood. The sequence was obtained from a woman aged 50 to 60 with acute or convalescent COVID-19. CDR3 DNA: TGTGCCTGGCAGCCGCAGGGGGCTGGGTACGAGCAGTACTTC. This sequence encodes CAWQPQGAGYEQYF.